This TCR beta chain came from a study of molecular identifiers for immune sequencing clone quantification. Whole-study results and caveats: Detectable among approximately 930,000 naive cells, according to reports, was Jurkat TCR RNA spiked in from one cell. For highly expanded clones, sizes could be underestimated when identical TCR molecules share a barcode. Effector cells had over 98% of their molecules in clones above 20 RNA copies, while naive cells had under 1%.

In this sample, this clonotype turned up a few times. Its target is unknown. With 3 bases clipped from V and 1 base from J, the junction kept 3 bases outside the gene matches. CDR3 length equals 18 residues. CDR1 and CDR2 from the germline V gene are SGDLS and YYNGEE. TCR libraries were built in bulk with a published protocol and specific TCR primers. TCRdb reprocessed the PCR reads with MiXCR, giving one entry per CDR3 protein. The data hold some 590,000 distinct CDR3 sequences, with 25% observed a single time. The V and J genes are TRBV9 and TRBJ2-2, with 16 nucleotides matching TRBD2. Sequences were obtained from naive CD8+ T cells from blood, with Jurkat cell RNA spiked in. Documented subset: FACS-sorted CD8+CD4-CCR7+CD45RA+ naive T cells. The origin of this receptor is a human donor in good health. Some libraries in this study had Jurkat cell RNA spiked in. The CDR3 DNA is TGTGCCAGCAGCGGGGGACTAGCGGGAGGGATGAACACCGGGGAGCTGTTTTTT. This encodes CASSGGLAGGMNTGELFF. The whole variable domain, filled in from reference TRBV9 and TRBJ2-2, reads DSGVTQTPKHLITATGQRVTLRCSPRSGDLSVYWYQQSLDQGLQFLIQYYNGEERAKGNILERFSAQQFPDLHSELNLSSLELGDSALYFCASSGGLAGGMNTGELFFGEGSRLTVL.